The next 26 T cell receptor beta chains were all read from a single sample in a study of T-cell reconstitution after alpha-beta-depleted transplantation in children. Unique molecular identifiers were built into the TCRbeta library. TCRdb passed the PCR reads through MiXCR, listing each CDR3 protein once. The table shows 700,000 to 950,000 distinct CDR3 sequences, with roughly 15% occurring only once. This material consisted of PBMCs, mostly from graft donor cells, taken 360 days after TCRalphabeta/CD19-depleted stem cell transplant. These receptors were collected from a male patient younger than 18 who had a stem cell transplant for acute lymphoblastic leukemia, so the T cells may come from the graft donor.

V and J are TRBV6-1 and TRBJ2-2, with D unclear. The CDR3 contains 14 residues. CDR1 and CDR2 (germline): MNHNS, SASEGT. V was shortened by 11 bases and J by 0 bases, with 13 bases between the two germline ends. CDR3 protein: CASPLLANTGELFF. The DNA for the CDR3 is TGTGCCTCCCCTTTGCTAGCGAACACCGGGGAGCTGTTTTTT.

This sequence joins TRBV5-4 and TRBJ2-1; tentatively, D is TRBD2 (5 bases). V dropped 6 bases and J dropped 2 bases, with 12 bases sitting between them. Germline CDR1 reads SGHNT; CDR2 reads YYREEE (reference sequence). CDR3 size: 14 residues. This chain's CDR3 is CASTMDWTYNEQFF. As DNA, the CDR3 is TGTGCCAGCACCATGGACTGGACCTACAATGAGCAGTTCTTC. The complete variable domain, with remaining parts taken from reference TRBV5-4 and TRBJ2-1, reads ETGVTQSPTHLIKTRGQQVTLRCSSQSGHNTVSWYQQALGQGPQFIFQYYREEENGRGNFPPRFSGLQFPNYSSELNVNALELDDSALYLCASTMDWTYNEQFFGPGTRLTVL.

This clonotype was counted a few times. The chain recombines TRBV11-2 with TRBJ2-3, with TRBD2 matching over 11 bases. The V and J ends lost 6 bases and 4 bases, in that order; junction bases with no gene match: 6. This CDR3 region has 15 residues. Germline V gene sequence: CDR1 SGHAT, CDR2 FQNNGV. The CDR3 protein is CASSFSGRAADTQYF. CDR3 bases: TGTGCCAGCAGTTTTAGCGGGAGGGCCGCAGATACGCAGTATTTT.

This clonotype was counted at least ten times. The J gene is TRBJ2-7, the V gene TRBV10-3, with 9 bases fitting TRBD1. Germline V gives CDR1 ENHRY, CDR2 SYGVKD. The trim removed 2 bases at V and 6 bases at J, leaving 8 bases unmatched. The CDR3 spans 15 residues. The CDR3 loop is CAISEPGTGSSEQYF. CDR3 sequence (DNA): TGTGCCATCAGTGAGCCCGGGACAGGGTCTAGCGAGCAGTACTTC.

A few counts support this clonotype. A read error may produce the germline difference seen at one junction end. The CDR3 DNA is TGCGACAGCAGCTTTAAAGAGACTAGCGGCGCGTTTGGCACAGATACGCAGTATTTT. It codes for CDSSFKETSGAFGTDTQYF. The rearrangement uses TRBV5-1 and TRBJ2-3, with 9 bases lining up with TRBD2. The CDR3 runs to 19 residues. Germline CDR1 is SGHRS and CDR2 is YFSETQ.

The chain joins TRBV29-1 to TRBJ2-5; the D is unclear. CDR1 and CDR2 from the germline V gene are SQVTM and ANQGSEA. V lost 1 base and J lost 2, with 11 bases in between. The CDR3 contains 14 residues. The CDR3: CSVEVGIVQETQYF. CDR3 nucleotide sequence: TGCAGCGTTGAAGTGGGTATAGTTCAAGAGACCCAGTACTTC.

This rearrangement joins TRBV4-2 to TRBJ2-7, with D tentatively TRBD2 (6 bases). Germline V gives CDR1 LGHNA, CDR2 YNFKEQ. The V gene lost 0 bases and the J gene lost 1 base, with 13 bases spanning the gap. This CDR3 spans 16 amino acids. CDR3: CASSQDEGLLSYEQYF. Written as DNA, the CDR3 is TGTGCCAGCAGCCAAGATGAGGGACTTCTTTCCTACGAGCAGTACTTC.

This clonotype appeared a few times. The chain is built from TRBV19 and TRBJ1-5, with 9 nucleotides matching TRBD1. Unmatched junction bases numbered 10, after V lost 5 bases and J lost 2 bases. This CDR3 has 17 residues. In germline, CDR1 is LNHDA, CDR2 SQIVND (reference sequence). This CDR3 reads CASSFGQGNLGNQPQHF. The CDR3 coding sequence is TGTGCCAGTAGTTTTGGACAGGGGAATTTGGGCAATCAGCCCCAGCATTTT.

This clonotype has at least ten counts. This chain connects TRBV7-2 to TRBJ2-3, with TRBD2 matching 7 bases. With V trimmed by 5 bases and J by 5 bases, 10 bases remained unmatched. CDR1 and CDR2 from the germline V gene are SGHTA and FQGNSA. There are 15 residues in the CDR3. CDR3 loop: CASSRSWTRKDTQYF. In DNA form, the CDR3 reads TGTGCCAGCAGCCGATCATGGACTAGAAAAGATACGCAGTATTTT.

The sample holds a few counts of this clonotype. The V call is TRBV12-3 or TRBV12-4, the J call TRBJ1-2, with unresolved D. The CDR3 runs to 11 residues. The V and J ends lost 5 bases and 5 bases respectively, with 6 bases between them. The CDR3 reads CASSRLYGYTF. DNA for the CDR3: TGTGCCAGCAGTCGCCTATATGGCTACACCTTC.

The chain carries TRBV15 and TRBJ2-5, with 9 bases aligning to TRBD2. Germline V lookup: CDR1 LNHNV, CDR2 YYDKDF (reference sequence). The CDR3 loop spans 18 amino acids. V lost 0 bases, J lost 4 bases, and 12 bases stayed unmatched. CDR3 DNA sequence: TGTGCCACCAGCAGAGATGTGGTAGCGGGAGCTCTTAGAGAGACCCAGTACTTC. Its translation is CATSRDVVAGALRETQYF.

This clonotype was observed a few times. This rearrangement joins TRBV5-1 to TRBJ2-7, with D perhaps TRBD1 or TRBD2 (5 bases each). The V gene's germline CDR1 is SGHRS and CDR2 YFSETQ. This CDR3 has 14 amino acids. V lost 4 bases and J 0 bases, leaving 11 bases between the germline ends. CDR3 DNA: TGCGCCAGCAGCCCGGGACGGGCCTCCTACGAGCAGTACTTC. Translation: CASSPGRASYEQYF.

The V and J genes are TRBV20-1 and TRBJ2-1; 8 nucleotides align to TRBD2. V was pared by 5 bases and J by 6 bases, with 6 bases of the junction left unmatched. Germline V gene data show CDR1 as DFQATT and CDR2 as SNEGSKA (reference sequence). This CDR3 contains 13 residues. CDR3 coding DNA: TGCAGTGCTGACTCAGGGACTAGCAATGAGCAGTTCTTC. Its translation: CSADSGTSNEQFF.

The table lists this clonotype with a few counts. The chain is built from TRBV11-3 and TRBJ2-3; D is possibly TRBD2 (6 bases). CDR1 is SGHNT, CDR2 YENEEA, per germline. This CDR3 has 15 amino acids. Trimming took 3 bases from V and 1 from J, leaving 11 bases between them. The CDR3 DNA sequence: TGTGCCAGCAGCTTCCGGGGGATTGGCACAGATACGCAGTATTTT. Translated, it gives CASSFRGIGTDTQYF.

The sample holds many counts of this clonotype. The chain joins TRBV5-1 to TRBJ2-1; D may be TRBD2 (6 bases). The germline V gene encodes CDR1 SGHRS and CDR2 YFSETQ. Trimming shortened V by 3 bases and J by 8 bases, and 21 bases separated the two germline ends. This CDR3 contains 16 residues. In DNA, the CDR3 is TGCGCCAGCAGCTCCCGACTAGTAAACCCTTTGGATGAGCAGTTCTTC. This gives the protein CASSSRLVNPLDEQFF. Using reference TRBV5-1 and TRBJ2-1 for the parts outside the CDR3, the full variable domain is KAGVTQTPRYLIKTRGQQVTLSCSPISGHRSVSWYQQTPGQGLQFLFEYFSETQRNKGNFPGRFSGRQFSNSRSEMNVSTLELGDSALYLCASSSRLVNPLDEQFFGPGTRLTVL.

This chain uses TRBV5-1 with TRBJ2-7, with 9 nucleotides matching TRBD1. The CDR3 consists of 15 residues. V lost 0 bases to trimming and J lost 6 bases; unmatched junction nucleotides: 7. In germline, CDR1 is SGHRS, CDR2 YFSETQ. The DNA of the CDR3 is TGCGCCAGCAGCTTGGAAATAACAGGGGGCATCGAGCAGTACTTC. Amino acid sequence: CASSLEITGGIEQYF.

This clonotype was recorded a few times. The V gene is TRBV24-1, the J gene TRBJ2-2, with D maybe TRBD2 (6 bases). Trimming shortened V by 3 bases and J by 7 bases, and 11 bases separated the two germline ends. Germline V gene data show CDR1 as KGHDR and CDR2 as SFDVKD. The CDR3 sequence is 14 residues long. CDR3: CATSDILAGGELFF. For the CDR3, the DNA is TGTGCCACCAGTGATATACTAGCAGGCGGGGAGCTGTTTTTT.

This clonotype was recorded many times. The chain carries TRBV12-3 or TRBV12-4 and TRBJ1-3, with D unresolved. CDR3 length: 15 amino acids. Trimming took 6 bases from V and 3 from J, leaving 15 bases between them. DNA for the CDR3: TGTGCCAGCAGACCCCGAAAAATATTTGGAAACACCATATATTTT. Protein sequence: CASRPRKIFGNTIYF.

The table lists this clonotype with many counts. This sequence joins TRBV6-1 and TRBJ2-7; the D gene could be TRBD1 or TRBD2 (5 bases each). The CDR3 spans 14 residues. CDR1 and CDR2 from the germline V gene are MNHNS and SASEGT. V was trimmed by 6 bases and J by 2 bases, leaving 14 bases between them. The CDR3 DNA sequence: TGTGCCAGCAGCATGACGGGGCTCCCCTACGAGCAGTACTTC. Translated: CASSMTGLPYEQYF.

This clonotype came up many times. This chain joins TRBV25-1 and TRBJ2-7; D may be TRBD2 (5 bases). The CDR3 has 15 amino acids. The V end lost 1 base, the J end lost 2 bases, and 12 bases lay between the germline ends. The V gene's germline CDR1 is MGHDK and CDR2 SYGVNS. The CDR3 region is CASSELDSTPYEQYF. CDR3 nucleotides: TGTGCCAGCAGTGAATTGGACTCCACCCCCTACGAGCAGTACTTC.

The chain carries TRBV5-1 and TRBJ2-5; D is uncertain. Trimming pared 4 bases from V and 2 bases from J, leaving 12 bases between. Germline V gene sequence: CDR1 SGHRS, CDR2 YFSETQ. The CDR3 contains 14 residues. CDR3 sequence (DNA): TGCGCCAGCAGCCACCGGACGGAACAAGAGACCCAGTACTTC. Its translation: CASSHRTEQETQYF.

CDR3 bases: TGTGCCAGCAGCTTAGCGCTAGGGCAGGACTCCTACGAGCAGTACTTC. Translated: CASSLALGQDSYEQYF. J is TRBJ2-7 and V is TRBV7-9, with unresolved D. Trimming removed 0 bases from V and 0 bases from J, with 12 bases in between. This CDR3 comprises 16 residues. Germline loops: CDR1 SEHNR, CDR2 FQNEAQ (reference sequence).

The chain is built from TRBV20-1 and TRBJ2-7, with 10 bases matching TRBD2. Germline values: CDR1 DFQATT, CDR2 SNEGSKA (reference sequence). The CDR3 runs to 13 residues. V shed 6 bases and J 5 bases; nucleotides not matched to a gene: 7. For the CDR3, the DNA is TGCAGTGCAAAGGGACTAGCGATACACGAGCAGTACTTC. Translation: CSAKGLAIHEQYF.

The sample holds many counts of this clonotype. The chain combines TRBV20-1 with TRBJ2-3; D is unclear. The CDR3 is 13 amino acids. Germline loops: CDR1 DFQATT, CDR2 SNEGSKA (reference sequence). Trimming removed 2 bases at V and 5 bases at J, with 11 bases between. The CDR3 sequence is CSARTPGGDTQYF. The CDR3 nucleotides read TGCAGTGCTAGAACCCCGGGTGGAGATACGCAGTATTTT.

The chain carries TRBV6-5 and TRBJ2-2; the D gene is possibly TRBD1 (6 bases). Trimming stripped 2 bases from V and 5 bases from J, with 12 bases between. The CDR3 consists of 15 residues. Per the germline V gene, CDR1 is MNHEY and CDR2 is SVGAGI. The CDR3 DNA sequence: TGTGCCAGCAGTTACACCCCCACAGGGACCGGGGAGCTGTTTTTT. This sequence encodes CASSYTPTGTGELFF.

The genes are TRBV25-1 and TRBJ2-2; perhaps TRBD1 as D (6 bases). Looked up from germline, CDR1 is MGHDK and CDR2 is SYGVNS. The length of the CDR3 is 13 residues. The CDR3 loop reads CASTGPDTGELFF. The CDR3, as DNA: TGTGCTAGTACAGGGCCGGACACCGGGGAGCTGTTTTTT. The full variable domain, in which reference TRBV25-1 and TRBJ2-2 provide the parts outside the CDR3, is EADIYQTPRYLVIGTGKKITLECSQTMGHDKMYWYQQDPGMELHLIHYSYGVNSTEKGDLSSESTVSRIRTEHFPLTLESARPSHTSQYLCASTGPDTGELFFGEGSRLTVL.